The rows below give T cell receptor beta chains drawn from one sample of a study of identical twins. In TCRdb, the 5' RACE reads were re-called with MiXCR into one record per CDR3 protein. The sample shows about 340,000 distinct CDR3 sequences, approximately 10% of them seen only once. Sequences were obtained from naive T cells sorted from blood. All receptors come from a woman aged 45-60 years in good health. Both conserved end residues are part of each CDR3. A D gene is named only where the DNA matches it firmly. Some rows have no size entry. The others give once, few or many, or a class for an expanded clone.

abundance: few; v_gene: TRBV5-1; j_gene: TRBJ1-1; d_gene: NA; CDR3nt: TGCGCCAGCAGCCAACCGTCGGGGGACACTGAAGCTTTCTTT; CDR3aa: CASSQPSGDTEAFF
abundance: NA; v_gene: TRBV5-5; j_gene: TRBJ2-1; d_gene: NA; CDR3nt: TGTGCCAGCAGCCCGGACCTAGTTCAGTTCTTC; CDR3aa: CASSPDLVQFF
abundance: many; v_gene: TRBV25-1; j_gene: TRBJ2-2; d_gene: NA; CDR3nt: TGTGCCAGCAGTGAGGTTCAGAACACCGGGGAGCTGTTTTTT; CDR3aa: CASSEVQNTGELFF
abundance: few; v_gene: TRBV10-3; j_gene: TRBJ2-1; d_gene: NA; CDR3nt: TGTGCCATCCTTGACACGGAAACAGGGAGCAATGAGCAGTTCTTC; CDR3aa: CAILDTETGSNEQFF
abundance: many; v_gene: TRBV12-3/TRBV12-4; j_gene: TRBJ2-2; d_gene: NA; CDR3nt: TGTGCCAGCAGTCCAACGTCTTTGGTCGGGGAGCTGTTTTTT; CDR3aa: CASSPTSLVGELFF
abundance: NA; v_gene: TRBV18; j_gene: TRBJ2-2; d_gene: NA; CDR3nt: TGTGCCAGCTCACTACTGGACGTATCGAACACCGGGGAGCTGTTTTTT; CDR3aa: CASSLLDVSNTGELFF
abundance: few; v_gene: TRBV12-5; j_gene: TRBJ2-3; d_gene: NA; CDR3nt: TGTGCTAGTGGTTTGGGTTCTACAGATACGCAGTATTTT; CDR3aa: CASGLGSTDTQYF
abundance: few; v_gene: TRBV19; j_gene: TRBJ2-1; d_gene: TRBD2; CDR3nt: TGTGCCAGCACAAGTCCCGGGACTAGCTCTACTAGCTCCTACAATGAGCAGTTCTTC; CDR3aa: CASTSPGTSSTSSYNEQFF
abundance: NA; v_gene: TRBV4-1; j_gene: TRBJ1-1; d_gene: NA; CDR3nt: TGCGCCAGCAGCTGGTCCTACGGGAGTGAAGCTTTCTTT; CDR3aa: CASSWSYGSEAFF
abundance: few; v_gene: TRBV20-1; j_gene: TRBJ2-2; d_gene: NA; CDR3nt: TGCAGTGCTAGAATGGGGGCCGGGGAGCTGTTTTTT; CDR3aa: CSARMGAGELFF
abundance: few; v_gene: TRBV6-5; j_gene: TRBJ2-1; d_gene: NA; CDR3nt: TGTGCCAGCAGACACCCGTGGGATGAGCAGTTCTTC; CDR3aa: CASRHPWDEQFF
abundance: NA; v_gene: TRBV9; j_gene: TRBJ2-1; d_gene: NA; CDR3nt: TGTGCCAGCAGCGTAGCTCCCGGGAGCCTACACAATGAGCAGTTCTTC; CDR3aa: CASSVAPGSLHNEQFF
abundance: few; v_gene: TRBV11-2; j_gene: TRBJ2-2; d_gene: TRBD2; CDR3nt: TGTGCCAGCAGCTCGGGACTAGCGGGACCGAACACCGGGGAGCTGTTTTTT; CDR3aa: CASSSGLAGPNTGELFF
abundance: few; v_gene: TRBV4-2; j_gene: TRBJ2-1; d_gene: TRBD1; CDR3nt: TGTGCCAGCAGCCTTTCAAACAGGGGGAGCTCCTACAATGAGCAGTTCTTC; CDR3aa: CASSLSNRGSSYNEQFF
abundance: NA; v_gene: TRBV6-5; j_gene: TRBJ1-6; d_gene: NA; CDR3nt: TGTGCCAGCAGTGTGGAACCCCCACCCCTCCACTTT; CDR3aa: CASSVEPPPLHF
abundance: NA; v_gene: TRBV12-3/TRBV12-4; j_gene: TRBJ2-2; d_gene: NA; CDR3nt: TGTGCCAGCAGTCGGGGACCGGGCACCGGGGAGCTGTTTTTT; CDR3aa: CASSRGPGTGELFF
abundance: NA; v_gene: TRBV30; j_gene: TRBJ2-7; d_gene: NA; CDR3nt: TGTGCCTGGACCTCCGACAGGAATTATTACGAGCAGTACTTC; CDR3aa: CAWTSDRNYYEQYF
abundance: few; v_gene: TRBV9; j_gene: TRBJ2-1; d_gene: NA; CDR3nt: TGTGCCAGCAGCCGGTCCCTCAGCTCCTACAATGAGCAGTTCTTC; CDR3aa: CASSRSLSSYNEQFF
abundance: NA; v_gene: TRBV3-1; j_gene: TRBJ2-4; d_gene: NA; CDR3nt: TGTGCCAGCAGCCAAGATCGGGGTAGCGGTAAAAACATTCAGTACTTC; CDR3aa: CASSQDRGSGKNIQYF
abundance: NA; v_gene: TRBV5-5; j_gene: TRBJ2-3; d_gene: TRBD1; CDR3nt: TGTGCCAGCAGCTTGGGGGACAGGGGACGAGATACGCAGTATTTT; CDR3aa: CASSLGDRGRDTQYF
abundance: NA; v_gene: TRBV9; j_gene: TRBJ2-3; d_gene: NA; CDR3nt: TGTGCCAGCAGCGCCCCGGGCGGGACGACAGATACGCAGTATTTT; CDR3aa: CASSAPGGTTDTQYF
abundance: few; v_gene: TRBV5-1; j_gene: TRBJ2-5; d_gene: NA; CDR3nt: TGCGCCAGCAGCTTTGAGAGAGGTCGAGAGACCCAGTACTTC; CDR3aa: CASSFERGRETQYF
abundance: NA; v_gene: TRBV7-9; j_gene: TRBJ2-5; d_gene: TRBD1; CDR3nt: TGTGCCAGCAGCCCCGGGACAGGGAAGAAAGAGACCCAGTACTTC; CDR3aa: CASSPGTGKKETQYF
abundance: many; v_gene: TRBV6-5; j_gene: TRBJ2-1; d_gene: NA; CDR3nt: TGTGCCAGCAGGAGGGACTTCTACAATGAGCAGTTCTTC; CDR3aa: CASRRDFYNEQFF
abundance: NA; v_gene: TRBV25-1; j_gene: TRBJ1-1; d_gene: NA; CDR3nt: TGTGCCAGCGTTGGGGGGCGTACCCCTGAAGCTTTCTTT; CDR3aa: CASVGGRTPEAFF
abundance: NA; v_gene: TRBV15; j_gene: TRBJ1-1; d_gene: NA; CDR3nt: TGTGCCACCAGCAGAGATGAGGCTGCTTTCTTT; CDR3aa: CATSRDEAAFF
abundance: NA; v_gene: TRBV12-3/TRBV12-4; j_gene: TRBJ1-1; d_gene: NA; CDR3nt: TGTGCCAGCAGCTCCCGCGCAGGACCGAACACTGAAGCTTTCTTT; CDR3aa: CASSSRAGPNTEAFF
abundance: few; v_gene: TRBV7-9; j_gene: TRBJ2-1; d_gene: TRBD2; CDR3nt: TGTGCCAGCAGCTTTGTCGGCGGGGGGGATGAGCAGTTCTTC; CDR3aa: CASSFVGGGDEQFF
abundance: many; v_gene: TRBV5-1; j_gene: TRBJ2-6; d_gene: NA; CDR3nt: TGCGCCAGCAGCTTCTTCCCCACAGGGTCCGGGGCCAACGTCCTGACTTTC; CDR3aa: CASSFFPTGSGANVLTF
abundance: many; v_gene: TRBV7-9; j_gene: TRBJ1-1; d_gene: NA; CDR3nt: TGTGCCAGCAGCATAACAGCGTCAAAGAACACTGAAGCTTTCTTT; CDR3aa: CASSITASKNTEAFF
abundance: few; v_gene: TRBV12-3/TRBV12-4; j_gene: TRBJ1-1; d_gene: NA; CDR3nt: TGTGCCAGCAGTTTTGATCCAGTGAACACTGAAGCTTTCTTT; CDR3aa: CASSFDPVNTEAFF
abundance: NA; v_gene: TRBV6-6; j_gene: TRBJ1-1; d_gene: NA; CDR3nt: TGTGCCAGCAGCCCAAAGGGGTCGGCTGAAGCTTTCTTT; CDR3aa: CASSPKGSAEAFF
abundance: NA; v_gene: TRBV20-1; j_gene: TRBJ1-1; d_gene: NA; CDR3nt: TGCAGTGCTAATCCAAGCCGGAGGACTGAAGCTTTCTTT; CDR3aa: CSANPSRRTEAFF
abundance: many; v_gene: TRBV5-1; j_gene: TRBJ2-1; d_gene: TRBD2; CDR3nt: TGCGCCAGCAGCTTGGCCGGGACTAGCGGGAGCCGGTCCTACAATGAGCAGTTCTTC; CDR3aa: CASSLAGTSGSRSYNEQFF
abundance: many; v_gene: TRBV29-1; j_gene: TRBJ2-1; d_gene: NA; CDR3nt: TGCAGCGCCACATCCCTAGATTTGAGGGGGGAGCAGTTCTTC; CDR3aa: CSATSLDLRGEQFF
abundance: few; v_gene: TRBV11-3; j_gene: TRBJ2-2; d_gene: TRBD1; CDR3nt: TGTGCCAGCAGCCCTAAAACAGGGGGCGGGGAGCTGTTTTTT; CDR3aa: CASSPKTGGGELFF
abundance: few; v_gene: TRBV29-1; j_gene: TRBJ2-7; d_gene: NA; CDR3nt: TGCAGCGTTGTCCCCACACACGAATCCTACGAGCAGTACTTC; CDR3aa: CSVVPTHESYEQYF
abundance: many; v_gene: TRBV20-1; j_gene: TRBJ2-2; d_gene: NA; CDR3nt: TGCAGTGCTAGAGAAACAGGGCGGGCCGGGGAGCTGTTTTTT; CDR3aa: CSARETGRAGELFF
abundance: many; v_gene: TRBV29-1; j_gene: TRBJ2-5; d_gene: NA; CDR3nt: TGCAGCGTTAACACGGGGGCTGAGACCCAGTACTTC; CDR3aa: CSVNTGAETQYF
abundance: few; v_gene: TRBV3-1; j_gene: TRBJ2-2; d_gene: NA; CDR3nt: TGTGCCAGCAGCCAAGCGGCGGCGGGGGAGCTGTTTTTT; CDR3aa: CASSQAAAGELFF
abundance: few; v_gene: TRBV20-1; j_gene: TRBJ1-6; d_gene: NA; CDR3nt: TGCAGTGCTAGTACGAATACCAATTCACCCCTCCACTTT; CDR3aa: CSASTNTNSPLHF
abundance: few; v_gene: TRBV11-2; j_gene: TRBJ2-1; d_gene: TRBD2; CDR3nt: TGTGCCAGCAGCTTAGGAGCGGGAGGACCAAACAATGAGCAGTTCTTC; CDR3aa: CASSLGAGGPNNEQFF